This T cell receptor (beta chain) was identified during a study of CXCR3-negative and CXCR3-positive naive CD8 T cells. Study results and caveats: Much lower diversity was found in memory CD8+ cells, while both naive subsets had comparably high diversity.

Worth noting for this clonotype: Its cognate antigen is unknown.

Germline V gene data show CDR1 as DFQATT and CDR2 as SNEGSKA (reference sequence). The CDR3 totals 13 residues. cDNA libraries for TRB were generated by 5' RACE incorporating UMI labels. TCRdb processed the 5' RACE reads again and assigns one entry to each CDR3 protein, with no DNA. The table lists about 40,000 distinct CDR3 sequences. V usage is TRBV20-1 and J usage is TRBJ2-7. The source of this sequence is a human donor in good health. Some clones in this sample may be carry-over from other donors' samples. The sequencing input was memory CD8+ T cells from blood. The chain's CDR3 is CSARLPSSYEQYF.